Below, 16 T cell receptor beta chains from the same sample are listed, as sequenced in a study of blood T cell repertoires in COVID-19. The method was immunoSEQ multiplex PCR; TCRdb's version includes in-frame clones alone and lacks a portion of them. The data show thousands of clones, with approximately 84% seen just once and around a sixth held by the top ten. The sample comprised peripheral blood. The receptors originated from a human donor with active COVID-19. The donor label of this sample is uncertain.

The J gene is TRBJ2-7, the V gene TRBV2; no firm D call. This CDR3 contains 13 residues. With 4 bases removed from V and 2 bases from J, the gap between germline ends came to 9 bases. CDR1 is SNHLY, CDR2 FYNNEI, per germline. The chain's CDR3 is CASSVGRTYEQYF. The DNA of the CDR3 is TGTGCCAGCAGTGTTGGCAGAACCTACGAGCAGTACTTC. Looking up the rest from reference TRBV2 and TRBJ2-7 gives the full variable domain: EPEVTQTPSHQVTQMGQEVILRCVPISNHLYFYWYRQILGQKVEFLVSFYNNEISEKSEIFDDQFSVERPDGSNFTLKIRSTKLEDSAMYFCASSVGRTYEQYFGPGTRLTVT.

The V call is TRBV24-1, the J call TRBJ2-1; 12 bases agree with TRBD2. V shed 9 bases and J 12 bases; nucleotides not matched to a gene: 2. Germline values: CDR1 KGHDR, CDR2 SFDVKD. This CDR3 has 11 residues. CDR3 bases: TGTGCCACCGGACTAGCGGGAAGGCAGTTCTTC. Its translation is CATGLAGRQFF.

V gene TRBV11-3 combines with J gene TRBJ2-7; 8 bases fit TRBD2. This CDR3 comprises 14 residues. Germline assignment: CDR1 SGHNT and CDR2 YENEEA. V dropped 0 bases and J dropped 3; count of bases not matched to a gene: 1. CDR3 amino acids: CASSLELADYEQYF. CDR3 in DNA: TGTGCCAGCAGCTTAGAACTAGCGGACTACGAGCAGTACTTC. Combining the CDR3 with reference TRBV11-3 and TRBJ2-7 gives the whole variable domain EAGVVQSPRYKIIEKKQPVAFWCNPISGHNTLYWYLQNLGQGPELLIRYENEEAVDDSQLPKDRFSAERLKGVDSTLKIQPAELGDSAVYLCASSLELADYEQYFGPGTRLTVT.

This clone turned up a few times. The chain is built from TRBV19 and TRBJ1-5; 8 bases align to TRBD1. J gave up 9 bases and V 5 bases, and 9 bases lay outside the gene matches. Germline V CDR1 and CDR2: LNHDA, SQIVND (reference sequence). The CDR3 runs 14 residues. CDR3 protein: CASSPQGAVVPQHF. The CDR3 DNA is TGTGCCAGTAGTCCTCAGGGGGCAGTGGTGCCCCAGCATTTT.

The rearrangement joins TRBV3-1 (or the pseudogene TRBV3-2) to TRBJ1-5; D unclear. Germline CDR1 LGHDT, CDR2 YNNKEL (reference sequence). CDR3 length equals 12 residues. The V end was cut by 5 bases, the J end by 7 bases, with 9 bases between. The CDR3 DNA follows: TGTGCCAGCAGCAGGTCAGGACAGCCCCAGCATTTT. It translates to CASSRSGQPQHF.

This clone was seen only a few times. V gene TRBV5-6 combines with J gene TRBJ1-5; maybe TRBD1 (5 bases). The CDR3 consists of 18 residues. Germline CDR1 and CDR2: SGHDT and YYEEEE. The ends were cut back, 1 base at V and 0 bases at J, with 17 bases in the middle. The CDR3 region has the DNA TGTGCCAGCAGCTTGAGGCGGGACTCTGGACATAGCAATCAGCCCCAGCATTTT. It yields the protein CASSLRRDSGHSNQPQHF.

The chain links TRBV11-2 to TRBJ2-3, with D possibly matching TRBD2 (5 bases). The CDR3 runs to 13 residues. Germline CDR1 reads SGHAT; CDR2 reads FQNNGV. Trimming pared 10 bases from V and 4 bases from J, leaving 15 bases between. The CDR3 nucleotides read TGTGCCACCAAAAACGGACTCCCAGATACGCAGTATTTT. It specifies CATKNGLPDTQYF. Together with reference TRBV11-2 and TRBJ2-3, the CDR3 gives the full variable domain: EAGVAQSPRYKIIEKRQSVAFWCNPISGHATLYWYQQILGQGPKLLIQFQNNGVVDDSQLPKDRFSAERLKGVDSTLKIQPAKLEDSAVYLCATKNGLPDTQYFGPGTRLTVL.

The CDR3 protein is CATQRMAGNWAYEQYF. The CDR3 region has the DNA TGTGCCACCCAGAGGATGGCGGGAAACTGGGCCTACGAGCAGTACTTC. The gene calls are TRBV19 and TRBJ2-7; perhaps TRBD2 as D (6 bases). The germline V gene encodes CDR1 LNHDA and CDR2 SQIVND (reference sequence). The CDR3 covers 16 residues. V was pared by 10 bases and J by 2 bases, with 24 bases between.

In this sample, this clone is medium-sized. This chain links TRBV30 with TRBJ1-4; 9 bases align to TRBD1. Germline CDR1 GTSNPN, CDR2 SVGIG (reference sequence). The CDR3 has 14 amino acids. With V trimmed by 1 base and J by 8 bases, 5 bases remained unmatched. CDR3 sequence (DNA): TGTGCCTGGAGTGGGGACAGGGTTCAAGAAAAACTGTTTTTT. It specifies CAWSGDRVQEKLFF.

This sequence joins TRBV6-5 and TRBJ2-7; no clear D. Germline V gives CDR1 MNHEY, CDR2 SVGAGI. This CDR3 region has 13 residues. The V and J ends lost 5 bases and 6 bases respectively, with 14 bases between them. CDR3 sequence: CASSPSPRIEQYF. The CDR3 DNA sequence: TGTGCCAGCAGTCCAAGTCCTAGGATCGAGCAGTACTTC.

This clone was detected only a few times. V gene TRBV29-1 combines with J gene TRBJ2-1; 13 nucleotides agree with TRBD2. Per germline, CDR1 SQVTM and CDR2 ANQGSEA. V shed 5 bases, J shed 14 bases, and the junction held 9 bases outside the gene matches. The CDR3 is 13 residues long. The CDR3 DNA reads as TGCAGCGTTAAGCGGACTAGCGGGAGTCTGGAGTTCTTC. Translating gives CSVKRTSGSLEFF.

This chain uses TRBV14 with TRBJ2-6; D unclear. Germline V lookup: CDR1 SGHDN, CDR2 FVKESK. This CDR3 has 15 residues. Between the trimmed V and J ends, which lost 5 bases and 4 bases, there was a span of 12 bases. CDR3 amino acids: CASSEALLGANVLTF. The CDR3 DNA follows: TGTGCCAGCAGCGAAGCGTTACTCGGGGCCAACGTCCTGACTTTC.

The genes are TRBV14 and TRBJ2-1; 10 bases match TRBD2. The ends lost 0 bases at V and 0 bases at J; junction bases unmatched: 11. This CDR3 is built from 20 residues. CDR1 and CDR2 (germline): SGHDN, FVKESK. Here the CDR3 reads CASSQDSRLAGLSSYNEQFF. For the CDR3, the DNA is TGTGCCAGCAGCCAAGATTCACGACTAGCGGGCCTTAGCTCCTACAATGAGCAGTTCTTC.

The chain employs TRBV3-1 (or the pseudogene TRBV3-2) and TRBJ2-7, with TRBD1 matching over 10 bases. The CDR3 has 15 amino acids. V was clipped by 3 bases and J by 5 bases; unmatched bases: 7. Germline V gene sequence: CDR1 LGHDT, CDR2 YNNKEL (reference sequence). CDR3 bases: TGTGCCAGCAGCCAGTCGGGACAGGGGATAAACGAGCAGTACTTC. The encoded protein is CASSQSGQGINEQYF.

CDR3 sequence: CASSLDREGPNYGYTF. In DNA, the CDR3 is TGTGCCAGCAGCTTAGATCGGGAGGGGCCTAACTATGGCTACACCTTC. This sequence joins TRBV11-2 and TRBJ1-2; TRBD1 might be the D (5 bases). CDR3 size: 16 residues. V dropped 0 bases and J dropped 0 bases, with 11 bases sitting between them. Per germline, CDR1 SGHAT and CDR2 FQNNGV.

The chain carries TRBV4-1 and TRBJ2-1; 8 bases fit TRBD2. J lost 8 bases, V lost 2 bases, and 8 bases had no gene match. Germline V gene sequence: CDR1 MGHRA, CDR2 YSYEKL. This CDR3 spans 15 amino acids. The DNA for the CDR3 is TGCGCCAGCAGCCAAATAGAGGCGGGAGGTGATGAGCAGTTCTTC. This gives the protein CASSQIEAGGDEQFF.